This TCR beta chain came from a study of cytomegalovirus exposure and HLA in healthy donors. Nominally healthy donors provided the samples, though records likely missed some immune exposures. It was with 60 Vbeta and 13 Jbeta primers that the PCR ran. Profiled with immunoSEQ multiplex PCR; TCRdb holds only in-frame clones, not every one. This table has 130,000 to 150,000 clones, 64% appearing once. Study findings and constraints: A link between a missense DCLRE1C variant and TCR beta V- and J-gene trimming emerged from a later analysis. Most TCR beta V segments were productive about 90% or about 30% of the time in an earlier analysis. There were 164 TCR beta chains listed as cytomegalovirus-associated.

As concerns this clone: No antigen is known for it.

Losses at the gene ends were 3 bases for V and 10 bases for J; bases not matched to a gene: 9. The CDR3 contains 13 residues. Germline V gene lookup returns CDR1 WNHNN and CDR2 SYGVQD (reference sequence). Sample: PBMCs. This sequence joins TRBV10-1 and TRBJ2-7, with 7 positions matching TRBD1. The TCR originated in a woman younger than 45 in good health and CMV-seropositive. The CDR3 DNA reads TGCGCCAGCAGTGAAGGGAGACAGGGACGTCAGTACTTC. Its translation: CASSEGRQGRQYF.